These 19 T cell receptor beta chains were all obtained from the same sample, sequenced in a study of blood T cell repertoires in COVID-19. Using immunoSEQ multiplex PCR, the repertoire was profiled, and TCRdb retains in-frame clones only, with some absent. The sample holds more than 45,000 clones; around 85% are singletons and the top ten take approximately 15%. Sequences were obtained from peripheral blood. The receptors stem from a human donor in a cohort sampled during active COVID-19.

This chain links TRBV4-2 with TRBJ2-1; D is ambiguous. The CDR3 sequence is 14 residues long. Trimming left V 1 base short and J 9 bases short, with 13 bases between. Germline lookup yields CDR1 LGHNA and CDR2 YNFKEQ. CDR3 amino acids: CASSQVLAGVEQFF. In DNA form, the CDR3 reads TGTGCCAGCAGCCAAGTCCTGGCTGGAGTTGAGCAGTTCTTC.

The rearrangement joins TRBV6-5 to TRBJ1-5; 9 positions match TRBD1. Trimming cost V 6 bases and J 3 bases; bases outside gene matches: 3. The CDR3 covers 14 residues. Looked up from germline, CDR1 is MNHEY and CDR2 is SVGAGI. CDR3 amino acids: CASRGQGNNQPQHF. For the CDR3, the DNA is TGTGCCAGCAGGGGACAGGGTAACAATCAGCCCCAGCATTTT.

The V gene is TRBV18, the J gene TRBJ1-1; the D is unclear. This CDR3 is 14 amino acids long. The V and J ends lost 3 bases and 0 bases respectively, with 8 bases between them. Germline V gene data show CDR1 as KGHSH and CDR2 as LQKENI. CDR3 DNA: TGTGCCAGCTCACCTGGAGTGATGAACACTGAAGCTTTCTTT. This sequence encodes CASSPGVMNTEAFF. The full variable domain, completed using reference TRBV18 and TRBJ1-1, is NAGVMQNPRHLVRRRGQEARLRCSPMKGHSHVYWYRQLPEEGLKFMVYLQKENIIDESGMPKERFSAEFPKEGPSILRIQQVVRGDSAAYFCASSPGVMNTEAFFGQGTRLTVV.

The J gene is TRBJ2-7, the V gene TRBV5-1; the match to TRBD1 covers 9 bases. The CDR3 contains 13 residues. Germline V CDR1 and CDR2: SGHRS, YFSETQ. J lost 6 bases, V lost 5 bases, and 6 bases had no gene match. The CDR3 bases are TGCGCCAGCAGTTTGTGGACAGGGGCCGAGCAGTACTTC. Protein sequence: CASSLWTGAEQYF.

The chain employs TRBV5-4 and TRBJ2-7; 9 nucleotides agree with TRBD1. The V gene end was trimmed by 0 bases and the J gene end by 7 bases; junction bases not matched to a gene: 8. The CDR3 contains 15 residues. Germline CDR1 and CDR2: SGHNT and YYREEE (reference sequence). As DNA, the CDR3 is TGTGCCAGCAGCTTGGGGGGGACAGGGCATGAAGAGCAGTACTTC. Encoded protein: CASSLGGTGHEEQYF. Variable domain in full (rest from reference TRBV5-4 and TRBJ2-7): ETGVTQSPTHLIKTRGQQVTLRCSSQSGHNTVSWYQQALGQGPQFIFQYYREEENGRGNFPPRFSGLQFPNYSSELNVNALELDDSALYLCASSLGGTGHEEQYFGPGTRLTVT.

This sequence joins TRBV25-1 and TRBJ2-3; TRBD2 matches at 9 bases. Germline CDR1 is MGHDK and CDR2 is SYGVNS. The CDR3 contains 14 residues. With 4 bases clipped from V and 7 bases from J, the junction kept 6 bases outside the gene matches. The CDR3 spells CASSGSGSIHTQYF. The DNA for the CDR3 is TGTGCCAGCAGTGGTAGCGGGAGCATACATACGCAGTATTTT.

The chain joins TRBV2 to TRBJ2-5, with 8 positions matching TRBD2. V lost 2 bases and J lost 2; bases outside the gene matches: 7. CDR1 and CDR2 (germline): SNHLY, FYNNEI. CDR3 length equals 16 residues. The CDR3 spells CASSEKVAGLQETQYF. DNA of the CDR3: TGTGCCAGCAGTGAAAAAGTAGCGGGGCTACAAGAGACCCAGTACTTC.

The chain is built from TRBV30 and TRBJ2-5, with 7 bases lining up with TRBD1. V was clipped by 3 bases and J by 1 base; unmatched bases: 5. This CDR3 contains 14 residues. CDR1 GTSNPN and CDR2 SVGIG come from the germline V gene (reference sequence). Written as DNA, the CDR3 is TGTGCCTGGAGCCTCGGGACAGCCCAAGAGACCCAGTACTTC. It is translated as CAWSLGTAQETQYF.

The CDR3 region is CASSILGGEQYF. CDR3 coding DNA: TGTGCCAGTAGTATCCTCGGGGGCGAGCAGTACTTC. The V call is TRBV19, the J call TRBJ2-7, with D possibly matching TRBD2 (6 bases). Germline V CDR1 and CDR2: LNHDA, SQIVND (reference sequence). CDR3 length: 12 residues. Trimming removed 3 bases from V and 6 bases from J, with 9 bases in between.

This chain joins TRBV5-1 and TRBJ2-4; 12 bases agree with TRBD2. Losses at the gene ends were 3 bases for V and 2 bases for J; bases not matched to a gene: 9. Per germline, CDR1 SGHRS and CDR2 YFSETQ. CDR3 length: 18 residues. The CDR3 protein is CASSWVSSGGAPKNIQYF. CDR3 nucleotide sequence: TGCGCCAGCAGCTGGGTATCTAGCGGGGGGGCCCCCAAAAACATTCAGTACTTC. The full variable domain, completed using reference TRBV5-1 and TRBJ2-4, is KAGVTQTPRYLIKTRGQQVTLSCSPISGHRSVSWYQQTPGQGLQFLFEYFSETQRNKGNFPGRFSGRQFSNSRSEMNVSTLELGDSALYLCASSWVSSGGAPKNIQYFGAGTRLSVL.

This chain connects TRBV4-1 to TRBJ2-2; no definite D call. The ends were cut back, 6 bases at V and 6 bases at J, with 14 bases in the middle. Germline assignment: CDR1 MGHRA and CDR2 YSYEKL. CDR3 length equals 14 residues. The DNA for the CDR3 is TGCGCCAGCAGACCCCCGCCCGGGTCCGGGGAGCTGTTTTTT. Amino acids: CASRPPPGSGELFF.

The CDR3 bases are TGTGCCAGCATGGCAGGGGATTATGGCTACACCTTC. Its translation is CASMAGDYGYTF. The chain uses TRBV6-5 and TRBJ1-2; D is perhaps TRBD1 (6 bases). Germline CDR1 MNHEY, CDR2 SVGAGI. This CDR3 is 12 amino acids long. Trimming stripped 7 bases from V and 5 bases from J, with 11 bases between.

CDR3 protein: CASSLSQLADTQYF. The CDR3 DNA reads as TGTGCCAGCAGTTTATCCCAACTAGCAGATACGCAGTATTTT. The J gene is TRBJ2-3, the V gene TRBV28; TRBD2 is a possible D gene (5 bases). The CDR3 consists of 14 residues. Germline V CDR1 and CDR2: MDHEN, SYDVKM. Trimming shortened V by 1 base and J by 4 bases, and 9 bases separated the two germline ends.

This clone was counted only a few times. This chain uses TRBV6-2 or TRBV6-3 with TRBJ2-3, with TRBD2 matching over 7 bases. V lost 5 bases and J lost 3; bases outside the gene matches: 5. Germline lookup yields CDR1 MNHEY and CDR2 SVGEGT. The CDR3 spans 14 residues. The DNA of the CDR3 is TGTGCCAGCAGTAGCGGGGAGGGGACAGATACGCAGTATTTT. It translates to CASSSGEGTDTQYF.

The gene calls are TRBV10-3 and TRBJ1-3, with 7 positions matching TRBD1. Trimming at V came to 0 bases and at J to 8 bases, leaving 7 bases not matched to a gene. The germline gives CDR1 ENHRY, CDR2 SYGVKD. The CDR3 consists of 15 residues. The CDR3 DNA follows: TGTGCCATCAGTGAGTCGACAGGGATTGCGGACACCATATATTTT. It codes for CAISESTGIADTIYF.

The chain is built from TRBV5-1 and TRBJ1-2; D unclear. Germline lookup yields CDR1 SGHRS and CDR2 YFSETQ. The length of the CDR3 is 14 residues. V shed 0 bases and J shed 2 bases, with 8 bases lying between them. DNA of the CDR3: TGCGCCAGCAGCTTGGGTCAGGCCAACTATGGCTACACCTTC. This translates into CASSLGQANYGYTF.

The chain has TRBV11-2 and TRBJ1-4, with D unclear. Germline V gene lookup returns CDR1 SGHAT and CDR2 FQNNGV. CDR3 size: 11 residues. Trimming stripped 5 bases from V and 8 bases from J, with 6 bases between. The CDR3 loop is CASSRGEKLFF. CDR3 DNA sequence: TGTGCCAGCAGCCGCGGGGAAAAACTGTTTTTT.

The chain is built from TRBV30 and TRBJ1-6; tentative D call: TRBD1 (5 bases). The CDR3 is 17 amino acids. The germline CDR1 and CDR2 sequences are GTSNPN and SVGIG (reference sequence). V gave up 2 bases and J gave up 2 bases, with 16 bases separating them. The CDR3 sequence is CAWSKPRGAPYNSPLHF. CDR3 nucleotide sequence: TGTGCCTGGAGTAAGCCAAGGGGCGCGCCCTATAATTCACCCCTCCACTTT.

J is TRBJ1-5 and V is TRBV7-8; TRBD1 matches 7 bases. The germline CDR1 and CDR2 sequences are SGHVS and FQNEAQ. The CDR3 covers 17 residues. V was clipped by 1 base and J by 4 bases; unmatched bases: 10. CDR3 region: CASSLGGRQGRNQPQHF. In DNA form, the CDR3 reads TGTGCCAGCAGCTTAGGTGGACGACAGGGAAGGAATCAGCCCCAGCATTTT.